This entry features one TCR beta chain sequence. No antigen is known for it. Base qualities are not provided; no much larger clone lies one nucleotide away. V gives up 2 bases and J gives up 4 bases, and the segment between their germline ends measures 6 bases. The CDR3 numbers 13 residues from cysteine through phenylalanine. The sequence is cut down to CDR3 DNA, 39 bases in frame from base 1. Looking up the germline V gene yields CDR1 MNHNS and CDR2 SASEGT. To demonstrate the VDJtools post-analysis software, the study profiled TCR beta repertoires from the peripheral blood of approximately twelve young patients with multiple sclerosis. The patients with multiple sclerosis were children and adolescents between roughly 6 and 17 years of age. This entry is derived from a study of post-analysis software for immune sequencing data (dated by TCRdb to 2015 to 2017). Broadly, across the study: Disease courses on record covered relapsing-remitting, secondary progressive and progressive-relapsing multiple sclerosis, though some patients had no subtype annotation. The patient repertoires were compared against more than 10 previously published healthy control repertoires obtained from donors aged 6 to 25 years. A subset of samples was prepared in parallel using single-end sample barcoding, then pooled and co-amplified after Illumina adapter ligation.

Paper-wide results and their limitations: The control group was slightly older than the multiple sclerosis patient group. Direct clustering with F measure showed strong co-clustering of samples prepared in the same batch, prompting a batch-effect correction. Patients showed significantly higher frequencies than controls for roughly five TRBV segments, among them TRBV5-6, TRBV5-1 and TRBV20-1. Multiple sclerosis patients had significantly lower normalized Chao1 diversity than controls, a result that suggests substantial peripheral T-cell clonal expansion.

Receptors were amplified or captured by PCR. The sample was run on an Illumina HiSeq 2500. To reduce PCR and sequencing biases, unique molecular identifiers were incorporated into the TCR beta cDNA libraries. Roughly 500,000 cDNA molecules were obtained for every 1 to 10 million input T cells, so each molecule roughly corresponded to one T cell. The patient libraries were prepared and sequenced using the same protocol as the earlier healthy control dataset. Within a given batch, samples were prepared together, multiplexed and sequenced on the same HiSeq lane. In the authors' own workflow: Raw barcoded reads were processed with MIGEC, discarding single-read molecular identifier groups before consensus assembly and CDR3 extraction. Clonotype tables were post-analysed with VDJtools, and diversity was normalized by down-sampling all datasets to the smallest sample size. Repertoire overlap clustering matched CDR3 amino acid but not nucleotide sequences to correct batch-related cross-sample contamination. TCRdb reworked the public reads: Q25 trimming with fastp, MiXCR clone assembly, productive beta chains retained. A single entry per CDR3 protein holds the most common genes and DNA from its merged rows. The V and J calls shown here were made by TCRdb, not taken from the authors' results. The sample table shows roughly 600,000 distinct CDR3 sequences, and roughly two fifths are seen once. The ten biggest clones cover over 1.5% of the sample.

The chain joins TRBV6-1 to TRBJ2-1, with an unclear D gene assignment. The source is a girl aged 10-17 years with multiple sclerosis. The material sequenced was blood. The CDR3 here reads CASSEMRYNEQFF. The sequence in DNA is TGTGCCAGCAGTGAAATGCGGTACAATGAGCAGTTCTTC.